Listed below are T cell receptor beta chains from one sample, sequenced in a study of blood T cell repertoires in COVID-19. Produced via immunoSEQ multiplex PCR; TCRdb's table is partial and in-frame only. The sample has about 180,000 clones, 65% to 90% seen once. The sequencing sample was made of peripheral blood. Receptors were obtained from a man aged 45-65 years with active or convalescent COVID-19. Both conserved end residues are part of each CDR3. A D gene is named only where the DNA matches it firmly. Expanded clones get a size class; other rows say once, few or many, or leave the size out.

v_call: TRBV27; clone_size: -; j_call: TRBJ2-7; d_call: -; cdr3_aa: CASSLSVLVGRGYEQYF; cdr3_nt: TGTGCCAGCAGTTTATCCGTGTTGGTGGGCCGGGGCTACGAGCAGTACTTC
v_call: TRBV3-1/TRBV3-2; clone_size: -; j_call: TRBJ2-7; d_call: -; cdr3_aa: CASSLTDPPYEQYF; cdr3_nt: TGTGCCAGCAGCCTGACAGATCCTCCCTACGAGCAGTACTTC
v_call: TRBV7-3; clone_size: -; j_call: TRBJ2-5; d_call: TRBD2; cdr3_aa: CASSSSPPLAGEQETQYF; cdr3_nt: TGTGCCAGCAGCTCATCGCCTCCTCTAGCGGGGGAACAAGAGACCCAGTACTTC
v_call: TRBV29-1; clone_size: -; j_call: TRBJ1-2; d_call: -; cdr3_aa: CSVGQNYGYTF; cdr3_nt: TGCAGCGTTGGTCAGAACTATGGCTACACCTTC
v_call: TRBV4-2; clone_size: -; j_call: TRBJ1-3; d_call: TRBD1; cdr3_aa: CASSDRDRDSGNTIYF; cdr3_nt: TGTGCCAGCAGCGACCGGGACAGGGACTCTGGAAACACCATATATTTT
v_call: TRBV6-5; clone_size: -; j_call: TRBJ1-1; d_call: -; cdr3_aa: CASSKTGNTEAFF; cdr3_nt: TGTGCCAGCAGTAAAACGGGGAACACTGAAGCTTTCTTT
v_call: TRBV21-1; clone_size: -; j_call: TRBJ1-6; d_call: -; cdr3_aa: CASSKEPGPHYYSPLHF; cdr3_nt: TGTGCCAGCAGCAAAGAGCCAGGTCCCCATTACTATTCACCCCTCCACTTT
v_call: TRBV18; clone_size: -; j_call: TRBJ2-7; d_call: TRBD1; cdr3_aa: CASSTGDSGYEQYF; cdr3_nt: TGTGCCAGCTCGACAGGGGACTCCGGCTACGAGCAGTACTTC
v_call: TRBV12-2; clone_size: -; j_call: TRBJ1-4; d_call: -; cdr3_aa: CASRLGRSNEKLFF; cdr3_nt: TGTGCAAGTCGCTTAGGGAGAAGTAATGAAAAACTGTTTTTT
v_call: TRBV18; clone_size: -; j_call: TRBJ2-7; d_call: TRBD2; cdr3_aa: CASSPSLAGGPGEQYF; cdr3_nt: TGTGCCAGCTCACCCTCTCTAGCGGGGGGGCCGGGAGAGCAGTACTTC
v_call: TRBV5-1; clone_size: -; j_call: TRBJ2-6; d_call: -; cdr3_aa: CASSLGWASGANVLTF; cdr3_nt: TGCGCCAGCAGCTTGGGATGGGCTAGCGGGGCCAACGTCCTGACTTTC
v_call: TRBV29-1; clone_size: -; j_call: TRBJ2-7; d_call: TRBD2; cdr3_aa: CSVGGGRAGYEQYF; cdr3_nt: TGCAGCGTTGGTGGCGGGAGGGCCGGATACGAGCAGTACTTC
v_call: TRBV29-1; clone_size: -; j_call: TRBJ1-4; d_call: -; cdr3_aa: CSVEEGGAPDF; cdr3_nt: TGCAGCGTTGAAGAAGGGGGGGCCCCGGATTTT
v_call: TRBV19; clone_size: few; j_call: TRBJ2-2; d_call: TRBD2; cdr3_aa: CAISSGRDTGELFF; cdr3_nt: TGTGCCATTTCTAGCGGGAGAGACACCGGGGAGCTGTTTTTT
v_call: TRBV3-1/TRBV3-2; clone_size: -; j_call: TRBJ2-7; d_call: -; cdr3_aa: CASSYRDYEQYF; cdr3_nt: TGTGCCAGCAGCTACAGGGATTACGAGCAGTACTTC
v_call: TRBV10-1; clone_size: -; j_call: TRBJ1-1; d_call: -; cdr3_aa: CASSESLRGNEVAFF; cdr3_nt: TGCGCCAGCAGTGAGTCCCTAAGGGGGAATGAGGTAGCTTTCTTT
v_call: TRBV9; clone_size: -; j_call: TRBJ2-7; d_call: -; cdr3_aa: CASSVDQGSFNEQYF; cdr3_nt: TGTGCCAGCAGCGTGGATCAGGGTTCGTTTAACGAGCAGTACTTC
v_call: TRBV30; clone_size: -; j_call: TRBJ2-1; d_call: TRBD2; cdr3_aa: CAWSFIKAGGRNEQFF; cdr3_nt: TGTGCCTGGAGTTTTATTAAGGCGGGAGGGCGCAATGAGCAGTTCTTC
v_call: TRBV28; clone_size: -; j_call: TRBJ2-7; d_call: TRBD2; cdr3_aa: CASSLLAGGREQYF; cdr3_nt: TGTGCCAGCAGTTTACTAGCGGGAGGCAGGGAGCAGTACTTC
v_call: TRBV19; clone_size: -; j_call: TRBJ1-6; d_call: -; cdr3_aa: CASSIGQANSPLHF; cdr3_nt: TGTGCCAGTAGTATAGGACAGGCAAATTCACCCCTCCACTTT
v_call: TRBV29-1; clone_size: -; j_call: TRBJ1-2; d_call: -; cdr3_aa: CSVANLREGYTF; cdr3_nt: TGCAGCGTCGCAAACCTCCGGGAGGGCTACACCTTC
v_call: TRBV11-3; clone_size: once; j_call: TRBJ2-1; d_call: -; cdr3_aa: CASSPRGTRGPNEQFF; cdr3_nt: TGTGCCAGCAGCCCTAGGGGGACCAGGGGACCGAATGAGCAGTTCTTC
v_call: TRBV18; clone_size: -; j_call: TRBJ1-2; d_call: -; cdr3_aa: CASSQDADYGYTF; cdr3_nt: TGTGCCAGCTCACAAGACGCGGACTATGGCTACACCTTC
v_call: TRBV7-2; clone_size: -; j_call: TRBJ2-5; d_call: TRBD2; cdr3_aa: CASGPSAGVLETQYF; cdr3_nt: TGTGCCAGCGGCCCGTCAGCGGGAGTTTTAGAGACCCAGTACTTC
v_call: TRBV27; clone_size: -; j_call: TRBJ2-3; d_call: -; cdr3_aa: CASSSGVLGTDTQYF; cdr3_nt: TGTGCCAGCAGCTCGGGGGTGCTTGGCACAGATACGCAGTATTTT
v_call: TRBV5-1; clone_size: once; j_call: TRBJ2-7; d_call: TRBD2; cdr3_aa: CASSLAGLVGGGDEQYF; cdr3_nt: TGCGCCAGCAGCTTGGCCGGCCTGGTTGGCGGGGGGGACGAGCAGTACTTC
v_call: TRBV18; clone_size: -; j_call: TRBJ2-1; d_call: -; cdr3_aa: CASSLTSSYNEQFF; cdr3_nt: TGTGCCAGCTCACTCACCTCTAGCTACAATGAGCAGTTCTTC
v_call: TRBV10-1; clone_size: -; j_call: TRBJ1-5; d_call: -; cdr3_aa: CASSESGRTYNQPQHF; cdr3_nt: TGCGCCAGCAGTGAGTCCGGACGGACTTACAATCAGCCCCAGCATTTT
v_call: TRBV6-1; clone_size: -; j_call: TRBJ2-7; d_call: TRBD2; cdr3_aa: CASSEVLAEGYEQYF; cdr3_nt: TGTGCCAGCAGTGAAGTACTAGCGGAGGGGTACGAGCAGTACTTC
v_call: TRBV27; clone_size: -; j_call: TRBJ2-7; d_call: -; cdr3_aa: CASGPRELYEQYF; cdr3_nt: TGTGCCAGCGGACCCCGGGAACTCTACGAGCAGTACTTC
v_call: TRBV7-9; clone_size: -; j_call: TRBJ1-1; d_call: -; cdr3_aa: CASSLARNTEAFF; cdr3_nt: TGTGCCAGCAGCTTAGCGAGGAACACTGAAGCTTTCTTT
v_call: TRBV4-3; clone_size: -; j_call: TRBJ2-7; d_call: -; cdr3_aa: CASSQELGHEQYF; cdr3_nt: TGCGCCAGCAGCCAAGAACTAGGGCACGAGCAGTACTTC
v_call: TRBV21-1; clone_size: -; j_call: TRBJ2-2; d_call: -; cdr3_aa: CASSKTGGRYVGELFF; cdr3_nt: TGTGCCAGCAGTAAAACAGGGGGCAGATATGTCGGGGAGCTGTTTTTT
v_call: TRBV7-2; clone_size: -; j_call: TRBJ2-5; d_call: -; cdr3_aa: CASNDLSGETQYF; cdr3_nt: TGTGCCAGCAACGACCTTAGCGGAGAGACCCAGTACTTC
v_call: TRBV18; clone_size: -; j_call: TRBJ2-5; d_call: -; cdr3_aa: CASSPIIVELGTQYF; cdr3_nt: TGTGCCAGCTCACCAATAATCGTGGAGTTGGGGACCCAGTACTTC
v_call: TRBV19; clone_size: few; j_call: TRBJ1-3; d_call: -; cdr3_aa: CASSMADFSGNTIYF; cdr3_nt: TGTGCCAGTAGTATGGCAGATTTCTCTGGAAACACCATATATTTT
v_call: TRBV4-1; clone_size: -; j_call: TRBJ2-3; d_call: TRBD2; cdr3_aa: CASSQVLAGKDTQYF; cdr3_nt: TGCGCCAGCAGCCAAGTCCTAGCGGGAAAAGATACGCAGTATTTT
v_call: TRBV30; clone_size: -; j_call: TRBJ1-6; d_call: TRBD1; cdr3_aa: CAWSPGQQAYSPLHF; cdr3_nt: TGTGCCTGGAGCCCGGGACAGCAAGCTTATTCACCCCTCCACTTT
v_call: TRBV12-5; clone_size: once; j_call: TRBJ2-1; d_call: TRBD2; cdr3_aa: CASGDDPKRGGYNEQFF; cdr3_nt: TGTGCTAGTGGGGATGACCCCAAGCGGGGGGGATACAATGAGCAGTTCTTC
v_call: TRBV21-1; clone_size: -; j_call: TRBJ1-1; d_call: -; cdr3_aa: CASSTMDKNTEAFF; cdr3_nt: TGTGCCAGCAGCACCATGGACAAGAACACTGAAGCTTTCTTT
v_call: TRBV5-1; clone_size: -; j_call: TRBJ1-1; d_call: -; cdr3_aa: CASSLPRGAWDTEAFF; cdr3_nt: TGCGCCAGCAGCTTGCCTCGGGGGGCTTGGGACACTGAAGCTTTCTTT
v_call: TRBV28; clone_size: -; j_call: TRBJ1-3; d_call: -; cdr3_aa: CASSSWGGMNSGNTIYF; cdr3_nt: TGTGCCAGCAGTTCATGGGGGGGGATGAACTCTGGAAACACCATATATTTT
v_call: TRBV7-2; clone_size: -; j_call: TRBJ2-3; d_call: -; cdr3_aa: CASSNLITDTQYF; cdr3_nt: TGTGCCAGCAGCAACTTGATCACAGATACGCAGTATTTT
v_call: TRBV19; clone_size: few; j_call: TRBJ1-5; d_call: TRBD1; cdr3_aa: CASSIEQGAGDYSNQPQHF; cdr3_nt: TGTGCCAGTAGTATAGAGCAGGGGGCAGGGGATTATAGCAATCAGCCCCAGCATTTT